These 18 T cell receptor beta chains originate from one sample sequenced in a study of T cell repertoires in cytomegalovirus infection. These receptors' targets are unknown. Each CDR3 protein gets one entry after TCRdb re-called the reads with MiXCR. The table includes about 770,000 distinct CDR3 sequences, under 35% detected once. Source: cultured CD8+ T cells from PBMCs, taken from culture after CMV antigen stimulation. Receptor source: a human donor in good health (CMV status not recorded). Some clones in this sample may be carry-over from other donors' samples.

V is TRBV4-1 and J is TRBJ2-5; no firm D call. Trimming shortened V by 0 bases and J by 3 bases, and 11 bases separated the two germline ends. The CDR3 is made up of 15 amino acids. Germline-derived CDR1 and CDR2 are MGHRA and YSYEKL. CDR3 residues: CASSQDPSSEETQYF. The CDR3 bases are TGCGCCAGCAGCCAAGACCCCTCATCGGAAGAGACCCAGTACTTC.

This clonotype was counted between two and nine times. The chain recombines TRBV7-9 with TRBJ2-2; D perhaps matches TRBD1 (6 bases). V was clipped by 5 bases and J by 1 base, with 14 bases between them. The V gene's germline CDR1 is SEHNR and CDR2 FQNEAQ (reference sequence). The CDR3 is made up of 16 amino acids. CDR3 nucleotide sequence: TGTGCCAGCAGCCGACAGGAGCAGAGGAACACCGGGGAGCTGTTTTTT. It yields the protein CASSRQEQRNTGELFF.

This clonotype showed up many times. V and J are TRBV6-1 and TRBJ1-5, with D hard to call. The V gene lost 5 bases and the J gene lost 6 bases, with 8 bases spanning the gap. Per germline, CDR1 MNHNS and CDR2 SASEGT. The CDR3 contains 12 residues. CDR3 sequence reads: CASSSRAQPQHF. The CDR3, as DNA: TGTGCCAGCAGTTCACGGGCTCAGCCCCAGCATTTT.

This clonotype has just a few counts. CDR3 region: CASSFTAGTGGNNEQFF. The CDR3 bases are TGTGCCAGCAGTTTTACCGCCGGGACAGGGGGCAACAATGAGCAGTTCTTC. J is TRBJ2-1 and V is TRBV6-6; 12 nucleotides align to TRBD1. In germline, CDR1 is MNHNY, CDR2 SVGAGI (reference sequence). The J segment lost 5 bases and the V segment lost 4 bases, leaving 9 bases of the junction unmatched. The CDR3 contains 17 residues.

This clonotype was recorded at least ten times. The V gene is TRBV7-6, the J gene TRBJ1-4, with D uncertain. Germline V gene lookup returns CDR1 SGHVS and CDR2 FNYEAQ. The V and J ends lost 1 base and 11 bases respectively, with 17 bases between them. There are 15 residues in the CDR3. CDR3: CASSLERAPSRKLFF. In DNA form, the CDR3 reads TGTGCCAGCAGCTTAGAGCGGGCCCCGTCCAGGAAACTGTTTTTT.

In DNA form, the CDR3 reads TGTGCCAGCAGTGAAAGAGGGGTTCTGACCTTAAGCAATCAGCCCCAGCATTTT. It is translated as CASSERGVLTLSNQPQHF. This sequence joins TRBV2 and TRBJ1-5, with TRBD1 as a possible D gene (5 bases). V gave up 2 bases and J gave up 1 base, with 18 bases separating them. Germline assignment: CDR1 SNHLY and CDR2 FYNNEI. The CDR3 is made up of 18 amino acids.

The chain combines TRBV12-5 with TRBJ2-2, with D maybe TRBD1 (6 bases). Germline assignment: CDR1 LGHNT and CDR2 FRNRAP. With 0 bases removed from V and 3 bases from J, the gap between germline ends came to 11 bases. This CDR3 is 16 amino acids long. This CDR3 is CASGLVGARDTGELFF. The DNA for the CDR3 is TGTGCTAGTGGTTTGGTGGGGGCGAGAGACACCGGGGAGCTGTTTTTT. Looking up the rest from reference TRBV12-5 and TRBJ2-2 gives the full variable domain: DARVTQTPRHKVTEMGQEVTMRCQPILGHNTVFWYRQTMMQGLELLAYFRNRAPLDDSGMPKDRFSAEMPDATLATLKIQPSEPRDSAVYFCASGLVGARDTGELFFGEGSRLTVL.

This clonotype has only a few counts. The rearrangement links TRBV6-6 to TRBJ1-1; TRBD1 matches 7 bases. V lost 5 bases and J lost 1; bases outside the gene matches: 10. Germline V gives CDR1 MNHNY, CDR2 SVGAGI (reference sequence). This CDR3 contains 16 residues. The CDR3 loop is CASSNRGEGENTEAFF. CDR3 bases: TGTGCCAGCAGTAACAGGGGTGAAGGAGAGAACACTGAAGCTTTCTTT.

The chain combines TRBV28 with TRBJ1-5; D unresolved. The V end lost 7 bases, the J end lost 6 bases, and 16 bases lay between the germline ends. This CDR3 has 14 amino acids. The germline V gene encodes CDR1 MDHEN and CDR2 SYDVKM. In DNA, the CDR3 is TGTGCCAGCAATAGGGTGCCGGTGGGTCAGCCCCAGCATTTT. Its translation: CASNRVPVGQPQHF.

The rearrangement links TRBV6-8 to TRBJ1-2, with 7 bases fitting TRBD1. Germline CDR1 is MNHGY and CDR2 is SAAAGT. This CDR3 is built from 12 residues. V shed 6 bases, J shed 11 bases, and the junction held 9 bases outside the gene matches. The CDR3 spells CASSLDRRSYTF. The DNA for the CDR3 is TGTGCCAGCAGCTTGGACAGGCGGAGTTACACCTTC.

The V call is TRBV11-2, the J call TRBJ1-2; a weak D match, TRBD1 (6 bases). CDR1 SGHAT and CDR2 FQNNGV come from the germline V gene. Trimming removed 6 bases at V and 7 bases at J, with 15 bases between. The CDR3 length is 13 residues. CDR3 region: CASSLQGSAGYTF. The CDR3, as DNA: TGTGCCAGCAGTTTACAGGGATCGGCTGGCTACACCTTC.

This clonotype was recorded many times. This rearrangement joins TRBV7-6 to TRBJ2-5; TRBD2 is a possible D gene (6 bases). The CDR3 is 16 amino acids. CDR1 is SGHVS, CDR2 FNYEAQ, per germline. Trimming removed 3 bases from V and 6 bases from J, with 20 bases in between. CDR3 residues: CASSFRQGLGGKTQYF. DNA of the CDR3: TGTGCCAGCAGCTTTCGGCAGGGTCTGGGGGGAAAGACCCAGTACTTC.

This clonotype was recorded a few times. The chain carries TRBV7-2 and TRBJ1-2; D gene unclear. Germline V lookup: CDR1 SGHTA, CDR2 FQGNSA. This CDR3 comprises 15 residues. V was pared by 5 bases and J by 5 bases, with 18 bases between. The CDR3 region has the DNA TGTGCCAGCAGCCCAGCGTCCGGGTCGATTTATGGCTACACCTTC. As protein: CASSPASGSIYGYTF.

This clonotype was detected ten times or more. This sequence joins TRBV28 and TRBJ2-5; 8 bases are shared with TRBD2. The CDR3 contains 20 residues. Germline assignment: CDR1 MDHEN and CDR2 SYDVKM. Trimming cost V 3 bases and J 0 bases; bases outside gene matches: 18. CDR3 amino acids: CASSFIRAIEGGGNQETQYF. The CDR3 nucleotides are TGTGCCAGCAGTTTCATACGAGCAATTGAGGGCGGGGGGAACCAAGAGACCCAGTACTTC.

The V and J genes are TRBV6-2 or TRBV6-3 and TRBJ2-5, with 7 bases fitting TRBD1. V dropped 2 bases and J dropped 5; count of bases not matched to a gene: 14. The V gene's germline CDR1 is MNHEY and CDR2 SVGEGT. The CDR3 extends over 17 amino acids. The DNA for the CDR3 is TGTGCCAGCAGTTACCCGTTCGACAGGGAACTTAGGGAGACCCAGTACTTC. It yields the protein CASSYPFDRELRETQYF.

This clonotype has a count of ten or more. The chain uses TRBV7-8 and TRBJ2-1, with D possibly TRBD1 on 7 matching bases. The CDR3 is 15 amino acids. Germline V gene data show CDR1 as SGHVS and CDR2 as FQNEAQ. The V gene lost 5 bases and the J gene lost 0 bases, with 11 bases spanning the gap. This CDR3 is CASSAGQSSYNEQFF. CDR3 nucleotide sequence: TGTGCCAGCAGCGCGGGACAGAGCTCCTACAATGAGCAGTTCTTC.

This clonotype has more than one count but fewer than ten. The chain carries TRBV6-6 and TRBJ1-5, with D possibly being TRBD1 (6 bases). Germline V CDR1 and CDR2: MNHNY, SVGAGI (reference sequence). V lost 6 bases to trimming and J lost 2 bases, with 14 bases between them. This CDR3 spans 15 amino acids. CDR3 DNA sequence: TGTGCCAGCAGATATACCGCAGGGGGCAATCAGCCCCAGCATTTT. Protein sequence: CASRYTAGGNQPQHF.

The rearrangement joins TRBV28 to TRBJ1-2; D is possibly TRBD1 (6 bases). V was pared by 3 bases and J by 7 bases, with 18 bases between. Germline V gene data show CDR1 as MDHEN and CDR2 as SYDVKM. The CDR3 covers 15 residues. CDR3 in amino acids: CASSFPGAEGGGYTF. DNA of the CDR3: TGTGCCAGCAGTTTCCCCGGGGCAGAGGGGGGTGGCTACACCTTC.